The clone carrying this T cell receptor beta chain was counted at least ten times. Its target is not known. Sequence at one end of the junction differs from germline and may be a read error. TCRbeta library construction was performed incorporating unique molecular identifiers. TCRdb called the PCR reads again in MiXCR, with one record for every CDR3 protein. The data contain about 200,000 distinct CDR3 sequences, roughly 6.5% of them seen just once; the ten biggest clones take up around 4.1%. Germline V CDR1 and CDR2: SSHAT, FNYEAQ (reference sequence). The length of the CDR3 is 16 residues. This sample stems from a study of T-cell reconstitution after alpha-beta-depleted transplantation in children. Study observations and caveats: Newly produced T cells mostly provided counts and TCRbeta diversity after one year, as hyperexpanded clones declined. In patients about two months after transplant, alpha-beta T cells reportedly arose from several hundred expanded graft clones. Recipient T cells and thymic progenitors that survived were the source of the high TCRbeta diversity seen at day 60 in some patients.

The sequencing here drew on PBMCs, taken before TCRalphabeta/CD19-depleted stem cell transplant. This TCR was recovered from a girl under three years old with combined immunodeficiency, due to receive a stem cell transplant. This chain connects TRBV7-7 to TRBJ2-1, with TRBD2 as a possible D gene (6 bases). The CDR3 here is CASSLSGVSSYNEQFF. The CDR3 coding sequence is TGTGCTAGCAGCTTATCGGGGGTGAGCTCCTACAATGAGCAGTTCTTC.